These 31 T cell receptor beta chains came from one sample sequenced in a study of cytomegalovirus exposure and HLA in healthy donors. Primers for the PCR totalled 60 Vbeta and 13 Jbeta. Measured with immunoSEQ multiplex PCR; TCRdb has only the in-frame clones, and not every one. The table lists roughly 74,000 clones, over 70% of them singletons. The sample was PBMCs. The source of these receptors is a man in his forties in good health and CMV-seronegative.

The chain couples TRBV11-1 to TRBJ1-1; 8 bases agree with TRBD1. Losses at the gene ends were 5 bases for V and 0 bases for J; bases not matched to a gene: 8. This CDR3 has 16 residues. Germline CDR1 reads SGHAT; CDR2 reads FQDESV (reference sequence). CDR3 residues: CASSPGTGSVNTEAFF. CDR3 sequence (DNA): TGTGCCAGCAGCCCGGGGACAGGCTCCGTGAACACTGAAGCTTTCTTT.

The chain carries TRBV9 and TRBJ1-2; D perhaps matches TRBD1 (6 bases). The CDR3 covers 17 residues. The germline V gene has CDR1 SGDLS and CDR2 YYNGEE. V was cut by 3 bases and J by 4 bases, with 22 bases left in between. CDR3 DNA sequence: TGTGCCAGCAGCGGAAGCGGTAATGGGGGCAAGGGCTATGGCTACACCTTC. It yields the protein CASSGSGNGGKGYGYTF.

This rearrangement joins TRBV19 to TRBJ2-1; D is uncertain. V gave up 8 bases and J gave up 6 bases, with 8 bases separating them. There are 11 residues in the CDR3. Germline loops: CDR1 LNHDA, CDR2 SQIVND (reference sequence). CDR3 sequence: CASLLGNEQFF. For the CDR3, the DNA is TGTGCCAGTCTACTCGGCAATGAGCAGTTCTTC.

This sequence joins TRBV4-2 and TRBJ2-1; 8 positions agree with TRBD1. Germline V gene lookup returns CDR1 LGHNA and CDR2 YNFKEQ. The CDR3 is made up of 14 amino acids. V shed 5 bases, J shed 4 bases, and the junction held 4 bases outside the gene matches. The CDR3: CASSSGQEYNEQFF. The CDR3 nucleotides read TGTGCCAGCAGCTCGGGACAGGAGTACAATGAGCAGTTCTTC.

The chain joins TRBV2 to TRBJ1-5; possible D gene TRBD1, 5 bases. Trimming stripped 2 bases from V and 7 bases from J, with 12 bases between. Germline V gene lookup returns CDR1 SNHLY and CDR2 FYNNEI. This CDR3 contains 14 residues. The CDR3 sequence: CASSEQGPRQPQHF. CDR3 bases: TGTGCCAGCAGTGAACAGGGCCCAAGGCAGCCCCAGCATTTT.

This clone was picked up one time. The gene calls are TRBV5-1 and TRBJ2-1, with 10 nucleotides matching TRBD2. J was trimmed by 5 bases and V by 0 bases; bases with no gene match: 5. The germline gives CDR1 SGHRS, CDR2 YFSETQ. The CDR3 totals 16 residues. The CDR3 spells CASSLAPAGGNNEQFF. The CDR3 nucleotides read TGCGCCAGCAGCTTGGCCCCAGCGGGAGGGAACAATGAGCAGTTCTTC.

The rearrangement joins TRBV9 to TRBJ2-1; 7 nucleotides match TRBD1. Germline assignment: CDR1 SGDLS and CDR2 YYNGEE. This CDR3 contains 16 residues. V gave up 4 bases and J gave up 4 bases; unmatched junction bases: 11. The CDR3 nucleotides read TGTGCCAGCAGCCCAACTACAGGGGTGGGGTACAATGAGCAGTTCTTC. This codes for CASSPTTGVGYNEQFF.

CDR3 sequence: CATSRGGHDYEQYF. The DNA of the CDR3 is TGTGCCACCAGCAGGGGCGGACACGACTACGAGCAGTACTTC. The chain recombines TRBV15 with TRBJ2-7; possibly TRBD1 for D (5 bases). CDR1 is LNHNV and CDR2 is YYDKDF in the germline V gene (reference sequence). Between the trimmed V and J ends, which lost 3 bases and 3 bases, there was a span of 12 bases. This CDR3 is built from 14 residues. Full variable domain (remainder filled in from reference TRBV15 and TRBJ2-7): DAMVIQNPRYQVTQFGKPVTLSCSQTLNHNVMYWYQQKSSQAPKLLFHYYDKDFNNEADTPDNFQSRRPNTSFCFLDIRSPGLGDTAMYLCATSRGGHDYEQYFGPGTRLTVT.

The chain recombines TRBV11-3 with TRBJ2-5; 8 bases fit TRBD2. The assigned J gene may be wrong: the sequence end matches TRBJ2-7 better. Germline loops: CDR1 SGHNT, CDR2 YENEEA. The CDR3 loop spans 13 amino acids. The CDR3 loop is CASSLVAGGEQYF. The CDR3 DNA sequence: TGTGCCAGCAGCTTAGTCGCGGGAGGCGAGCAGTACTTC.

The chain combines TRBV6-1 with TRBJ2-1; a possible D gene is TRBD2 (6 bases). This CDR3 spans 14 amino acids. Trimming cost V 2 bases and J 7 bases, with 12 bases left between them. CDR1 and CDR2 from the germline V gene are MNHNS and SASEGT. The DNA for the CDR3 is TGTGCCAGCAGTGAATTCTTAGGGAGGAATGAGCAGTTCTTC. Its protein product is CASSEFLGRNEQFF.

As for this clone: The junction does not match germline at one end; this may be a read error. The rearrangement links TRBV10-3 to TRBJ2-6; TRBD2 is a possible D gene (7 bases). The CDR3 has 19 residues. Germline loops: CDR1 ENHRY, CDR2 SYGVKD. CDR3 DNA: TGTGCCATCAGTGAGTCGGGGAGGGTTCGCCTATCAGGGGCCAACGGCCTGACTTTC. It is translated as CAISESGRVRLSGANGLTF.

The genes are TRBV6-6 and TRBJ1-3; D perhaps matches TRBD1 (6 bases). Trimming stripped 4 bases from V and 4 bases from J, with 8 bases between. The germline gives CDR1 MNHNY, CDR2 SVGAGI (reference sequence). The CDR3 consists of 13 residues. The CDR3 bases are TGTGCCAGCAGTTTCACAGGGGGAAACACCATATATTTT. Translated, it gives CASSFTGGNTIYF.

The V call is TRBV7-9, the J call TRBJ2-3, with no clear D. CDR3 length: 16 amino acids. Trimming removed 2 bases at V and 1 base at J, with 13 bases between. The V gene's germline CDR1 is SEHNR and CDR2 FQNEAQ (reference sequence). The CDR3 nucleotides read TGTGCCAGCAGCTTATCCAAAGGCGGTCGCACAGATACGCAGTATTTT. It encodes CASSLSKGGRTDTQYF.

The V call is TRBV19, the J call TRBJ1-3; 8 bases are a match to TRBD1. The CDR3 runs 14 residues. The J segment lost 2 bases and the V segment lost 6 bases, leaving 3 bases of the junction unmatched. Germline V lookup: CDR1 LNHDA, CDR2 SQIVND (reference sequence). CDR3 nucleotide sequence: TGTGCCAGTAGCAAGACAGGGGCTGGAAACACCATATATTTT. The encoded protein is CASSKTGAGNTIYF. Full variable domain (rest looked up from reference TRBV19 and TRBJ1-3): DGGITQSPKYLFRKEGQNVTLSCEQNLNHDAMYWYRQDPGQGLRLIYYSQIVNDFQKGDIAEGYSVSREKKESFPLTVTSAQKNPTAFYLCASSKTGAGNTIYFGEGSWLTVV.

This clone was seen a single time. The chain recombines TRBV2 with TRBJ1-1; no reliable D call. Germline CDR1 reads SNHLY; CDR2 reads FYNNEI. The CDR3 contains 13 residues. Between the trimmed V and J ends, which lost 6 bases and 5 bases, there was a span of 13 bases. CDR3 nucleotide sequence: TGTGCCAGCAGGCCGCAGATTTGGACTGAAGCTTTCTTT. Its translation is CASRPQIWTEAFF. The complete variable domain, with remaining parts taken from reference TRBV2 and TRBJ1-1, reads EPEVTQTPSHQVTQMGQEVILRCVPISNHLYFYWYRQILGQKVEFLVSFYNNEISEKSEIFDDQFSVERPDGSNFTLKIRSTKLEDSAMYFCASRPQIWTEAFFGQGTRLTVV.

In DNA, the CDR3 is TGTGCCAGCAGTCCTAGCGGAGGTACCTACGAGCAGTACTTC. This codes for CASSPSGGTYEQYF. The chain has TRBV6-6 and TRBJ2-5, with 7 bases matching TRBD2. The end of the DNA is better explained by TRBJ2-7, so the J call may be wrong. This CDR3 contains 14 residues. Per germline, CDR1 MNHNY and CDR2 SVGAGI (reference sequence).

The V and J genes are TRBV6-1 and TRBJ2-1, with 7 bases identical to TRBD2. The CDR3 consists of 13 residues. The V and J ends lost 8 bases and 10 bases, in that order; junction bases with no gene match: 11. The germline gives CDR1 MNHNS, CDR2 SASEGT. For the CDR3, the DNA is TGTGCCAGCTTAGGACTAGGAAATATGGAGCAGTTCTTC. It specifies CASLGLGNMEQFF.

V usage is TRBV18 and J usage is TRBJ2-7; possible D gene TRBD1, 6 bases. This CDR3 region has 14 residues. In germline, CDR1 is KGHSH, CDR2 LQKENI. Trimming stripped 4 bases from V and 1 base from J, with 11 bases between. This CDR3 is CASSLQGRSYEQYF. The CDR3 nucleotides are TGTGCCAGCTCACTACAGGGTCGATCCTACGAGCAGTACTTC.

This clone was detected only a few times. The genes are TRBV6-5 and TRBJ2-3, with 7 bases aligning to TRBD1. CDR3 length: 13 residues. With 7 bases clipped from V and 2 bases from J, the junction kept 3 bases outside the gene matches. Germline V lookup: CDR1 MNHEY, CDR2 SVGAGI. CDR3 amino acids: CASTTGNTDTQYF. The CDR3 nucleotides read TGTGCCAGCACGACAGGGAACACAGATACGCAGTATTTT.

This rearrangement joins TRBV4-2 to TRBJ2-1, with D possibly being TRBD2 (5 bases). The CDR3 has 15 residues. The germline V and J ends were trimmed by 5 bases and 0 bases, with 11 bases remaining between them. Germline CDR1 reads LGHNA; CDR2 reads YNFKEQ. CDR3 DNA sequence: TGTGCCAGCAGCACTAGTGGCAGCTCCTACAATGAGCAGTTCTTC. Its protein product is CASSTSGSSYNEQFF.

The rearrangement links TRBV5-1 to TRBJ1-6; 8 positions match TRBD1. The germline V gene encodes CDR1 SGHRS and CDR2 YFSETQ. V shed 4 bases and J 9 bases; nucleotides not matched to a gene: 9. The CDR3 covers 15 residues. This chain's CDR3 is CASSTRQGQGSPLHF. CDR3 bases: TGCGCCAGCAGCACCAGACAGGGGCAAGGTTCACCCCTCCACTTT.

This chain joins TRBV25-1 and TRBJ1-2; 10 bases line up with TRBD1. CDR1 is MGHDK and CDR2 is SYGVNS in the germline V gene. Trimming at V came to 4 bases and at J to 5 bases, leaving 10 bases not matched to a gene. The CDR3 has 16 residues. CDR3: CASSAPGTGVRYGYTF. The CDR3, as DNA: TGTGCCAGCAGTGCCCCCGGGACAGGGGTAAGATATGGCTACACCTTC.

The chain joins TRBV10-3 to TRBJ1-1, with no clear D. Looked up from germline, CDR1 is ENHRY and CDR2 is SYGVKD. The CDR3 spans 13 residues. Trimming removed 3 bases at V and 8 bases at J, with 13 bases between. The DNA for the CDR3 is TGTGCCATCAGTGACCCGTTAGGAGGAGAAGCTTTCTTT. Its protein is CAISDPLGGEAFF.

About this clone itself: One end of the junction varies from germline; a read error may be responsible. The chain has TRBV7-3 and TRBJ2-1, with 14 bases matching TRBD2. Germline assignment: CDR1 SGHTA and CDR2 FQGTGA. This CDR3 region has 17 residues. The CDR3 coding sequence is TGTTCCAGCAGCCTGGGGACTAGCGGGAGATTTTACAATGAGCAGTTCTTC. Protein product: CSSSLGTSGRFYNEQFF.

The chain has TRBV5-5 and TRBJ2-5, with D perhaps matching TRBD2 (6 bases). This CDR3 region has 15 residues. The germline gives CDR1 SGHKS, CDR2 YYEKEE (reference sequence). V lost 4 bases, J lost 1 base, and 14 bases lay in between. CDR3 amino acids: CASSPQPSAQETQYF. In nucleotides, the CDR3 is TGTGCCAGCAGCCCCCAGCCTAGCGCCCAAGAGACCCAGTACTTC.

The chain employs TRBV9 and TRBJ2-3; D is possibly TRBD2 (5 bases). Deletions cut 1 base from V and 5 bases from J, with 11 bases between. CDR1 and CDR2 from the germline V gene are SGDLS and YYNGEE. This CDR3 region has 14 residues. CDR3 sequence: CASSVTSGLDTQYF. The CDR3 coding sequence is TGTGCCAGCAGCGTAACCAGCGGACTAGATACGCAGTATTTT.

The chain has TRBV7-2 and TRBJ1-5; D not certain. Germline V lookup: CDR1 SGHTA, CDR2 FQGNSA. V shed 5 bases and J shed 0 bases, with 8 bases lying between them. This CDR3 region has 14 residues. The CDR3 DNA sequence: TGTGCCAGCAGCCTCAGGTATAGCAATCAGCCCCAGCATTTT. Translated: CASSLRYSNQPQHF.

The V gene is TRBV5-1, the J gene TRBJ2-7; 12 nucleotides align to TRBD2. CDR3 size: 20 residues. CDR1 and CDR2 from the germline V gene are SGHRS and YFSETQ. Trimming cost V 2 bases and J 0 bases; bases outside gene matches: 15. Here the CDR3 DNA reads TGCGCCAGCAGCTTCCGGACTAGCGGGGACTTACCATCTAGCTCCTACGAGCAGTACTTC. Its translation is CASSFRTSGDLPSSSYEQYF.

This clone occurred a few times. This chain connects TRBV5-1 to TRBJ2-5, with TRBD2 matching 9 bases. Germline CDR1 and CDR2: SGHRS and YFSETQ. The J segment lost 2 bases and the V segment lost 5 bases, leaving 7 bases of the junction unmatched. The CDR3 spans 15 residues. This CDR3 reads CASSSTSGSQETQYF. The CDR3 bases are TGCGCCAGCAGTTCGACTAGCGGTTCACAAGAGACCCAGTACTTC.

The gene calls are TRBV19 and TRBJ1-4; 7 bases agree with TRBD1. The germline gives CDR1 LNHDA, CDR2 SQIVND (reference sequence). V was clipped by 7 bases and J by 5 bases; unmatched bases: 4. CDR3 length: 13 residues. The DNA for the CDR3 is TGTGCCAGTATGGGACAGTCAAATGAAAAACTGTTTTTT. It is translated as CASMGQSNEKLFF.

This rearrangement joins TRBV2 to TRBJ2-6, with a weak D call TRBD1 (5 bases). Per germline, CDR1 SNHLY and CDR2 FYNNEI. V was trimmed by 2 bases and J by 0 bases, leaving 5 bases between them. This CDR3 contains 15 residues. In DNA form, the CDR3 reads TGTGCCAGCAGTGAAAGGGGCTCTGGGGCCAACGTCCTGACTTTC. This encodes CASSERGSGANVLTF.